These T cell receptor beta chains were read from a single sample in a study of regulatory T cells in long-lasting Graves disease. TCRdb re-called the multiplex PCR reads through MiXCR, storing one row per CDR3 protein. The sample lists approximately 400,000 distinct CDR3 sequences; 20% to 25% were seen once. The sample in question was peripheral blood mononuclear cells (PBMCs), obtained when the disease was refractory, from a patient treated with antithyroid drugs. All receptors come from a woman aged 40 to 50 with Graves disease. Both conserved end residues are part of each CDR3. Each record gives: CDR3 DNA, CDR3 protein, clone size, D gene, V gene, J gene. The D gene is left open where the match is weak. Not every row has a clone size; where given, it reads once, few, many or a size class.

DNA: TGTGCCAGCAGCTTGGCCCCGGGATTGGGTATGAACTATGGCTACACCTTC
CDR3: CASSLAPGLGMNYGYTF
size: -
D: -
V: TRBV5-4
J: TRBJ1-2

DNA: TGCGCCAGCAGCCAAGAGAGGGAGGGGGTTTACGAGCAGTACTTC
CDR3: CASSQEREGVYEQYF
size: -
D: -
V: TRBV7-3
J: TRBJ2-7

DNA: TGTGCCATCAACCCGGGACCTCAAGAGACCCAGTACTTC
CDR3: CAINPGPQETQYF
size: many
D: -
V: TRBV10-3
J: TRBJ2-5

DNA: TGTGCCATCAGTGAGGAGGGCGGGACTAATGAAAAACTGTTTTTT
CDR3: CAISEEGGTNEKLFF
size: few
D: -
V: TRBV10-3
J: TRBJ1-4

DNA: TGCAGTGCTAGGGCCGGGACAGGGGTCGTACCCCTCCACTTT
CDR3: CSARAGTGVVPLHF
size: few
D: TRBD1
V: TRBV20-1
J: TRBJ1-6

DNA: TGTGCCAGCAGCATAGCGGGAGGGCCGGGGGAGCAGTACTTC
CDR3: CASSIAGGPGEQYF
size: -
D: TRBD2
V: TRBV13
J: TRBJ2-7

DNA: TGTGCCAGCAGCTTATTTGCGATGACGTTCTCAGGGGGGACTAGGAGCACCGGGGAGCTGTTTTTT
CDR3: CASSLFAMTFSGGTRSTGELFF
size: -
D: -
V: TRBV7-3
J: TRBJ2-2

DNA: TGTGCCAGCAGTAACAACCTCCAAGAGACCCAGTACTTC
CDR3: CASSNNLQETQYF
size: many
D: -
V: TRBV2
J: TRBJ2-5

DNA: TGTGCCACCAGTGACCGAGGACTAGCGGCAATCAATGAGCAGTTCTTC
CDR3: CATSDRGLAAINEQFF
size: -
D: TRBD2
V: TRBV24-1
J: TRBJ2-1

DNA: TGTGCCAGCAGTCCCCAGGACATTTCGGTGTCACCCCTCCACTTT
CDR3: CASSPQDISVSPLHF
size: many
D: -
V: TRBV28
J: TRBJ1-6

DNA: TGCAGCGTTGATGGGGGACAGTTCTACGAGCAGTACTTC
CDR3: CSVDGGQFYEQYF
size: many
D: TRBD1
V: TRBV29-1
J: TRBJ2-7

DNA: TGTGCCAGCAGTTTACTAGGAATGAACACTGAAGCTTTCTTT
CDR3: CASSLLGMNTEAFF
size: many
D: -
V: TRBV27
J: TRBJ1-1

DNA: TGTGCCAGCAGTTCTCGACTAGCGGGAGGCCGGAATGAGCAGTTCTTC
CDR3: CASSSRLAGGRNEQFF
size: -
D: TRBD2
V: TRBV2
J: TRBJ2-1

DNA: TGTGCCAGCAGCGGGGGAGGGGCGGTCCAAGAGACCCAGTACTTC
CDR3: CASSGGGAVQETQYF
size: many
D: TRBD2
V: TRBV28
J: TRBJ2-5

DNA: TGCAGCGTTGGTGCCCCAGGGGGCCAAGAGACCCAGTACTTC
CDR3: CSVGAPGGQETQYF
size: few
D: TRBD1
V: TRBV29-1
J: TRBJ2-5

DNA: TGTGCCAGCAGCTGGGCCGGGACTAGCTACGAGCAGTACTTC
CDR3: CASSWAGTSYEQYF
size: many
D: TRBD2
V: TRBV11-2
J: TRBJ2-7

DNA: TGCAGTGGGGCCCTCTTGGGAAGTCCGAACACTGAAACTTTCTTT
CDR3: CSGALLGSPNTETFF
size: -
D: -
V: TRBV20-1
J: TRBJ1-1

DNA: TGCGCCAGCAGCCGGGTAGGGGCAGGTCCGGCCTACGAGCAGTACTTC
CDR3: CASSRVGAGPAYEQYF
size: -
D: -
V: TRBV5-1
J: TRBJ2-7

DNA: TGTGCCAGCAGTAAGGAGACGGGCTCCTACGAGCAGTACTTC
CDR3: CASSKETGSYEQYF
size: many
D: -
V: TRBV2
J: TRBJ2-7

DNA: TGTGCCAGCAGCTTATATGGCGGCACCGGGGAGCTGTTTTTT
CDR3: CASSLYGGTGELFF
size: -
D: -
V: TRBV13
J: TRBJ2-2

DNA: TGTGCCAGCAGCTTAGGACGGGGTCTCTACAATGAGCAGTTCTTC
CDR3: CASSLGRGLYNEQFF
size: -
D: -
V: TRBV11-2
J: TRBJ2-1

DNA: TGTGCCAGCAGTTTAGTCGGGGGGTACTACGAGCAGTACTTC
CDR3: CASSLVGGYYEQYF
size: many
D: TRBD2
V: TRBV27
J: TRBJ2-7

DNA: TGTGCCAGCAGGGGAAACACTGAAGCTTTCTTT
CDR3: CASRGNTEAFF
size: many
D: -
V: TRBV2
J: TRBJ1-1

DNA: TGTGCCAGCAGCTACTACCTCATAGCGGGAAGCTCCTACGAGCAGTACTTC
CDR3: CASSYYLIAGSSYEQYF
size: -
D: TRBD2
V: TRBV7-2
J: TRBJ2-7

DNA: TGTGCCAGCAGTGAAGCACCCTATGGCTACACCTTC
CDR3: CASSEAPYGYTF
size: -
D: -
V: TRBV2
J: TRBJ1-2

DNA: TGTGCCAGTACCCCAAGACGGACTAGCGCGAACACCGGGGAGCTGTTTTTT
CDR3: CASTPRRTSANTGELFF
size: few
D: TRBD2
V: TRBV19
J: TRBJ2-2

DNA: TGTGCCAGCAGTGACGACACCCGGCATGGCTACACCTTC
CDR3: CASSDDTRHGYTF
size: -
D: -
V: TRBV6-4
J: TRBJ1-2

DNA: TGTGCCATCAGTGAGTCGGCGTTCGAGACCCAGTACTTC
CDR3: CAISESAFETQYF
size: -
D: -
V: TRBV10-3
J: TRBJ2-5

DNA: TGTGCCAGCAGTTCAATCCTAATCGGGTACTCTGGAAACACCATATATTTT
CDR3: CASSSILIGYSGNTIYF
size: many
D: -
V: TRBV28
J: TRBJ1-3

DNA: TGTGCCAGCAGCTTAGTACCCATCCCCGAGCAGTACTTC
CDR3: CASSLVPIPEQYF
size: few
D: -
V: TRBV7-2
J: TRBJ2-7

DNA: TGTGCCAGCTGCGTTCTAGCGGGGGGTGCCTACGAGCAGTACTTC
CDR3: CASCVLAGGAYEQYF
size: many
D: TRBD2
V: TRBV12-3/TRBV12-4
J: TRBJ2-7

DNA: TGTGCCAGCAGTGAACTAGGAAACATTCAGTACTTC
CDR3: CASSELGNIQYF
size: many
D: -
V: TRBV6-1
J: TRBJ2-4

DNA: TGTGCCACCAGAATCGGGACAGCCCCGAACACCGGGGAGCTGTTTTTT
CDR3: CATRIGTAPNTGELFF
size: few
D: TRBD1
V: TRBV15
J: TRBJ2-2

DNA: TGTGCCAGCTCAATTATTGGGCTCTCCTACGAGCAGTACTTC
CDR3: CASSIIGLSYEQYF
size: many
D: -
V: TRBV28
J: TRBJ2-7

DNA: TGCAGTGCTCCGCACACCGGACACAATAATGAAAAACTGTTTTTT
CDR3: CSAPHTGHNNEKLFF
size: few
D: -
V: TRBV20-1
J: TRBJ1-4

DNA: TGCGCCAGCAGCCCGGCGGAAGGCCTTAACTATGGCTACACCTTC
CDR3: CASSPAEGLNYGYTF
size: many
D: -
V: TRBV5-1
J: TRBJ1-2

DNA: TGTGCCAGCCGGGGGGGCCATAATTCACCCCTCCACTTT
CDR3: CASRGGHNSPLHF
size: many
D: -
V: TRBV28
J: TRBJ1-6

DNA: TGTGCCAGCAGAACCCGGGGAGGGAATTCACCCCTCCACTTT
CDR3: CASRTRGGNSPLHF
size: few
D: -
V: TRBV27
J: TRBJ1-6

DNA: TGCAGCACCGGCTCGGGAGGGCAGGGGGAGCAGTACTTC
CDR3: CSTGSGGQGEQYF
size: few
D: TRBD2
V: TRBV29-1
J: TRBJ2-7

DNA: TGTGCCAGCAGAGAGGACAGCTCCTACGAGCAGTACTTC
CDR3: CASREDSSYEQYF
size: -
D: -
V: TRBV6-1
J: TRBJ2-7

DNA: TGTGCCAGCAGCTTAGGGGCCGGGACTAAAGAGACCCAGTACTTC
CDR3: CASSLGAGTKETQYF
size: many
D: TRBD2
V: TRBV7-9
J: TRBJ2-5

DNA: TGTGCCAGCAGTTTAGACGGCGGACGGGGTGAAAAACTGTTTTTT
CDR3: CASSLDGGRGEKLFF
size: -
D: -
V: TRBV27
J: TRBJ1-4

DNA: TGTGCCAGCAGCATCGGGACTAGCGGGAGGGCGGGCGAGCAGTACTTC
CDR3: CASSIGTSGRAGEQYF
size: many
D: TRBD2
V: TRBV11-2
J: TRBJ2-7

DNA: TGTGCCAGCTCACCAACGGGAGAGACCTCCAGCGAGCAGTACTTC
CDR3: CASSPTGETSSEQYF
size: -
D: -
V: TRBV11-2
J: TRBJ2-7

DNA: TGTGCCAGCAGCTTGGACCATTACAATGAGCAGTTCTTC
CDR3: CASSLDHYNEQFF
size: -
D: -
V: TRBV11-2
J: TRBJ2-1

DNA: TGTGCCAGCAGCCTACTCCGGGGGAACACCGGGGAGCTGTTTTTT
CDR3: CASSLLRGNTGELFF
size: -
D: -
V: TRBV6-1
J: TRBJ2-2

DNA: TGTGCCAGCAGCTTAGATTTGGGGACAGAGACCCAGTACTTC
CDR3: CASSLDLGTETQYF
size: many
D: -
V: TRBV11-2
J: TRBJ2-5

DNA: TGTGCCAGCAGTATACAGGTTACCTACGAGCAGTACTTC
CDR3: CASSIQVTYEQYF
size: many
D: -
V: TRBV6-1
J: TRBJ2-7

DNA: TGTGCCAGCATGGGTTTTACTAGCAATCAGCCCCAGCATTTT
CDR3: CASMGFTSNQPQHF
size: many
D: -
V: TRBV6-1
J: TRBJ1-5

DNA: TGTGCCACCAGTGATGGGACTAGCGGGATTCGGGAGACCCAGTACTTC
CDR3: CATSDGTSGIRETQYF
size: -
D: TRBD2
V: TRBV24-1
J: TRBJ2-5

DNA: TGCAGTGCTGTATACATTAAGAACACTGAAGCTTTCTTT
CDR3: CSAVYIKNTEAFF
size: -
D: -
V: TRBV20-1
J: TRBJ1-1

DNA: TGTGCCAGCAGGTCGGGACAGCTGAACTATGGCTACACCTTC
CDR3: CASRSGQLNYGYTF
size: many
D: TRBD1
V: TRBV12-3/TRBV12-4
J: TRBJ1-2

DNA: TGTGCCAGCAGTTTAGACGGGGGGTGGGACACTCCGGTTGGCTACACCTTC
CDR3: CASSLDGGWDTPVGYTF
size: many
D: -
V: TRBV12-3/TRBV12-4
J: TRBJ1-2

DNA: TGTGCCAGCAAGCCAGGGACAAGCTCCTACAATGAGCAGTTCTTC
CDR3: CASKPGTSSYNEQFF
size: -
D: -
V: TRBV27
J: TRBJ2-1

DNA: TGTGCCAGCAGCTTGCCCGAGCTTGAGACCCAGTACTTC
CDR3: CASSLPELETQYF
size: few
D: -
V: TRBV5-5
J: TRBJ2-5

DNA: TGTGCCAGCGAAGCTAGCGGAAGGACCTACGAGCAGTACTTC
CDR3: CASEASGRTYEQYF
size: many
D: TRBD2
V: TRBV11-2
J: TRBJ2-7

DNA: TGCAGTGCCGATACCCAGGGGTATCAGCCCCAGCATTTT
CDR3: CSADTQGYQPQHF
size: many
D: -
V: TRBV20-1
J: TRBJ1-5

DNA: TGTGCCAGCAGCTTGGGGGTCCAGATCGAGCAGTACTTC
CDR3: CASSLGVQIEQYF
size: -
D: -
V: TRBV5-5
J: TRBJ2-7

DNA: TGTGCCAGCAGCCAAGGAGCGGAAAAACTGTTTTTT
CDR3: CASSQGAEKLFF
size: -
D: -
V: TRBV3-1
J: TRBJ1-4

DNA: TGTGCCAGCAGCCAAGCCGCTAGCGGGAGGGCCGGCACCGGGGAGCTGTTTTTT
CDR3: CASSQAASGRAGTGELFF
size: -
D: TRBD2
V: TRBV28
J: TRBJ2-2